The present TCR beta chain was sequenced within a study of T cell responses to AZD1222 COVID-19 vaccine. The data were produced by immunoSEQ multiplex PCR, yet TCRdb's version contains in-frame clones alone and is incomplete. The table includes 95,000 to 150,000 clones, approximately 90% detected once. The germline gives CDR1 MGHRA, CDR2 YSYEKL. V lost 3 bases and J lost 2; bases outside the gene matches: 8. The CDR3 is 17 amino acids. The sequencing here drew on peripheral blood, taken on day 0 of AZD1222 vaccination. The TCR was taken from an adult in good health. This sequence joins TRBV4-1 and TRBJ1-5; 9 bases align to TRBD1. CDR3 residues: CASSQMGTGIGNQPQHF. The CDR3, as DNA: TGCGCCAGCAGCCAGATGGGGACAGGGATCGGCAATCAGCCCCAGCATTTT.